A selection of T cell receptor beta chains follows, all from one sample in a study of T cells after yellow fever vaccination. Each CDR3 protein gets one entry after TCRdb re-called the 5' RACE reads with MiXCR. This table has about 250,000 distinct CDR3 sequences, 3.6% appearing once. This specimen consisted of PBMCs, obtained 15 days after the yellow fever booster vaccination. The receptor source for this set is a man between 18 and 29 years old who received the YFV17D yellow fever vaccine. The conserved cysteine and the conserved F or W are not part of the CDR3 here. Fields, in order: J gene, V gene, D gene, CDR3 protein. D genes are given only for firm matches.

TRBJ2-1	TRBV11-3	TRBD2	ASSLIAGGEQF
TRBJ2-3	TRBV7-9	.	ASSSDGREGTDTQY
TRBJ2-1	TRBV9	TRBD2	ASTAGGTAEQF
TRBJ2-1	TRBV7-8	.	ASSLFPDSSSNEQF
TRBJ2-1	TRBV20-1	TRBD2	SARRGTSAYNEQF
TRBJ2-1	TRBV10-3	.	AISPQQFYNEQF
TRBJ2-1	TRBV9	TRBD2	ASSVDPGGPGEQF
TRBJ1-2	TRBV4-3	.	ASSQDWAGPHYGYT
TRBJ2-6	TRBV6-5	.	ASRPTGGANVLT
TRBJ2-1	TRBV7-2	.	ASSLSLTAVGGYNEQF
TRBJ2-3	TRBV5-1	TRBD1	ASSLGAGTDTHY
TRBJ2-1	TRBV12-5	TRBD1	ASGLGQGYNEQF
TRBJ2-3	TRBV24-1	TRBD1	ATSDLDPGQSERTDTQY
TRBJ1-5	TRBV5-8	.	ASSNGGRDQPQH
TRBJ2-5	TRBV24-1	.	ATSSGPEETQY
TRBJ2-2	TRBV5-4	.	ASSWVGGELF
TRBJ1-5	TRBV6-5	.	ATRGDRNQPQH
TRBJ1-1	TRBV7-6	.	ASSPGVTNTEAF
TRBJ1-4	TRBV4-3	TRBD1	ASSQSPPGQGPEKLF
TRBJ2-4	TRBV4-2	.	ASSQDFAGQAKNIQY
TRBJ2-5	TRBV15	TRBD2	ATGTSGKETQY
TRBJ2-1	TRBV29-1	TRBD2	SVVKRLASHNEQF
TRBJ2-5	TRBV20-1	.	SAPQTGGGQETQY
TRBJ1-1	TRBV12-3/TRBV12-4	.	ASSFVEAF
TRBJ2-5	TRBV5-1	.	ASSFSRQETQY
TRBJ1-1	TRBV5-1	.	ASSSGHSNTEAF
TRBJ2-7	TRBV20-1	.	SAGSKPSVEQY
TRBJ1-4	TRBV5-1	.	ASSSTAPNQLF
TRBJ2-2	TRBV7-9	.	ASSPPSGLNTGELF
TRBJ2-1	TRBV6-2/TRBV6-3	TRBD2	ASSYSSTSGKDEQF
TRBJ2-3	TRBV10-3	.	ATAQGLEGTDTQY
TRBJ1-1	TRBV28	.	ASRRGGVNTEAF
TRBJ2-5	TRBV4-2	TRBD2	ASSKGAKAGAVQETQY
TRBJ1-2	TRBV5-1	.	ASSLEGGYT
TRBJ2-5	TRBV5-6	TRBD2	ASSPGRGWQETVY
TRBJ2-2	TRBV11-2	.	ASSLSRHTGELF
TRBJ2-1	TRBV20-1	.	SASLGGNNEQF
TRBJ2-5	TRBV5-1	.	ASSAQGFQGETQY
TRBJ2-3	TRBV20-1	.	SQRKQRTDTQY
TRBJ1-2	TRBV6-5	.	ASSYSNPDNYGYT
TRBJ2-3	TRBV12-3/TRBV12-4	.	ASSDTGDTQY
TRBJ1-1	TRBV19	.	ASSPSRSGARVYTEAF